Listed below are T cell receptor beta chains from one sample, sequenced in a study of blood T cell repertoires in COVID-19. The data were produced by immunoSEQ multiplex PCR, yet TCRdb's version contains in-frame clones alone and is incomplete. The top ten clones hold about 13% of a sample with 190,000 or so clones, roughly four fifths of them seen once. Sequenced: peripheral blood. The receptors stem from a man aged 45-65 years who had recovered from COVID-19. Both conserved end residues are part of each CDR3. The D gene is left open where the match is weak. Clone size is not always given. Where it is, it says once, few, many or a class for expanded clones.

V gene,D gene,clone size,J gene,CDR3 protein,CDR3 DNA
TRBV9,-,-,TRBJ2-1,CASSVGLETYNEQFF,TGTGCCAGCAGCGTAGGACTAGAGACTTACAATGAGCAGTTCTTC
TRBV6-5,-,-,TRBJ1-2,CASSPQTGTFYGYTF,TGTGCCAGCAGTCCTCAAACCGGGACATTCTATGGCTACACCTTC
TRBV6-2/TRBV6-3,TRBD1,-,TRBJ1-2,CASSYLPDRRDGYTF,TGTGCCAGCAGTTACTTACCGGACAGGCGGGATGGCTACACCTTC
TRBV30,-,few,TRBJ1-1,CAWRQANTEAFF,TGTGCCTGGAGACAGGCGAACACTGAAGCTTTCTTT
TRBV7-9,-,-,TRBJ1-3,CASSLRLMANAGNTIYF,TGTGCCAGCAGCTTGCGGTTAATGGCGAATGCTGGAAACACCATATATTTT
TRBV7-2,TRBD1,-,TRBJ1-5,CASSIDRGGNQPQHF,TGTGCCAGCAGCATTGACAGGGGCGGCAATCAGCCCCAGCATTTT
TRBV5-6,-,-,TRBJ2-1,CASSLLPTGNNEQFF,TGTGCCAGCAGCCTACTACCTACAGGTAACAATGAGCAGTTCTTC
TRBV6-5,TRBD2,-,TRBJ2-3,CASSYAGLVDTQYF,TGTGCCAGCAGTTACGCGGGACTAGTAGATACGCAGTATTTT
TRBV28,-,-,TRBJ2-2,CASSLRGRGTGELFF,TGTGCCAGCAGTTTGAGAGGGAGGGGGACCGGGGAGCTGTTTTTT
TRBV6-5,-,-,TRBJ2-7,CASSPTRRRGSEQYF,TGTGCCAGCAGTCCTACTCGACGGAGAGGCTCCGAGCAGTACTTC
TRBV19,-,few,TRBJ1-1,CASSITQGQAFF,TGTGCCAGTAGTATAACCCAGGGTCAAGCTTTCTTT
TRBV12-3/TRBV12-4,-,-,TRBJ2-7,CASSGDTFYEQYF,TGTGCCAGCAGCGGGGACACCTTCTACGAGCAGTACTTC
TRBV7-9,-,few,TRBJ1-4,CASSLRREGEKLFF,TGTGCCAGCAGCTTAAGGCGGGAAGGGGAAAAACTGTTTTTT
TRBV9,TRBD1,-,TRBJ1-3,CASSSIGTGARSGNTIYF,TGTGCCAGCAGTTCTATAGGGACAGGGGCGAGATCTGGAAACACCATATATTTT
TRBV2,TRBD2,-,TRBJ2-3,CASSAGTSGSYADTQYF,TGTGCCAGCAGTGCCGGGACTAGCGGGAGCTACGCAGATACGCAGTATTTT
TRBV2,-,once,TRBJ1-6,CASSGLLIVSPLHF,TGTGCCAGCAGTGGACTTCTCATCGTCTCACCCCTCCACTTT
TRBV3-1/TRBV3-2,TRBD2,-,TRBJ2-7,CASSRKPSGSPPYEQYF,TGTGCCAGCAGCCGGAAGCCTAGCGGGAGTCCACCCTACGAGCAGTACTTC
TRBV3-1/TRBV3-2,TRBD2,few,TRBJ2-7,CASSHSASGYEQYF,TGTGCCAGCAGCCATTCGGCTAGCGGCTACGAGCAGTACTTC
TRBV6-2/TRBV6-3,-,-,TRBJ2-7,CASSYTTGFGEQYF,TGTGCCAGCAGTTACACGACAGGCTTTGGCGAGCAGTACTTC
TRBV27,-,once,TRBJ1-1,CASSLFPGGGRSTEAFF,TGTGCCAGCAGTTTATTTCCCGGGGGCGGGAGAAGTACTGAAGCTTTCTTT
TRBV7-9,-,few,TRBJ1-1,CASSLTDMNTEAFF,TGTGCCAGCAGCTTAACGGACATGAACACTGAAGCTTTCTTT
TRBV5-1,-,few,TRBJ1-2,CASSFDSELKGYTF,TGCGCCAGCAGCTTTGACAGCGAGCTGAAGGGCTACACCTTC
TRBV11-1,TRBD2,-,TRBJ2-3,CASSLLGTSGIGTQYF,TGTGCCAGCAGCTTATTGGGGACTAGCGGGATTGGTACGCAGTATTTT
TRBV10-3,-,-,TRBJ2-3,CASSTKRGSTGTDTQYF,TGTGCCAGCTCGACTAAACGCGGTTCCACAGGCACAGATACGCAGTATTTT
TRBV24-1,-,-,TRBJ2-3,CATSDTPGFSDTQYF,TGTGCCACCAGTGATACCCCAGGGTTTTCAGATACGCAGTATTTT
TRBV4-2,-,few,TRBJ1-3,CASSQEGRAGNTIYF,TGTGCCAGCAGCCAAGAGGGCAGGGCTGGAAACACCATATATTTT
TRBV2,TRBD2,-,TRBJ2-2,CASTENLAGVTGELFF,TGTGCCAGCACCGAAAACTTAGCGGGAGTCACCGGGGAGCTGTTTTTT
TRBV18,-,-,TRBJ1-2,CASSPPRSGVFLYGYTF,TGTGCCAGCTCACCACCCCGATCGGGGGTATTTTTATATGGCTACACCTTC
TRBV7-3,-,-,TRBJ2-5,CASSLGGVDAETQYF,TGTGCCAGCAGCTTGGGGGGAGTGGATGCGGAGACCCAGTACTTC
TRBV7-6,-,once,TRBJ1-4,CASSLGRNEKLFF,TGTGCCAGCAGCTTAGGGAGAAATGAAAAACTGTTTTTT
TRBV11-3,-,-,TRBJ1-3,CASSLGGWNTIYF,TGTGCCAGCAGCTTAGGAGGGTGGAACACCATATATTTT
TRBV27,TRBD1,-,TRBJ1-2,CARNPDRTSWGYTF,TGTGCCAGGAATCCGGACAGGACATCTTGGGGCTACACCTTC
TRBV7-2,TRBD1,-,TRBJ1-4,CASSSRGQATSNEKLFF,TGTGCCAGCAGCTCAAGGGGACAGGCGACTTCAAATGAAAAACTGTTTTTT
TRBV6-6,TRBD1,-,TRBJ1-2,CASSNRGDYGYTF,TGTGCCAGCAGTAACAGGGGAGACTATGGCTACACCTTC
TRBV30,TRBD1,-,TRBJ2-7,CAWSEDRGDEQYF,TGTGCCTGGAGTGAGGACAGGGGGGATGAGCAGTACTTC
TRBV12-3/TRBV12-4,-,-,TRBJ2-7,CASSLLAASEQYF,TGTGCCAGCAGCCTACTAGCAGCGAGCGAGCAGTACTTC
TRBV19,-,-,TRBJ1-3,CASSTRQRSSGNTIYF,TGTGCCAGTAGTACAAGACAGCGCTCCTCTGGAAACACCATATATTTT
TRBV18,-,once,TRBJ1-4,CASSIQGPGDEKLFF,TGTGCCAGCTCAATACAGGGACCCGGTGATGAAAAACTGTTTTTT
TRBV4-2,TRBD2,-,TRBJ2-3,CASSQSLGTSGSRTDTQYF,TGTGCCAGCAGCCAGTCTCTAGGGACTAGCGGGAGTCGGACAGATACGCAGTATTTT
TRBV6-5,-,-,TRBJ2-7,CASSYSRTSYEQYF,TGTGCCAGCAGTTACTCGCGGACTTCCTACGAGCAGTACTTC
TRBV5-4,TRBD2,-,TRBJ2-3,CASSRRYSGRAPDTQYF,TGTGCCAGCAGCCGAAGATATAGCGGGAGGGCCCCAGATACGCAGTATTTT
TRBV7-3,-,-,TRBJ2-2,CASSLKAAGELFF,TGTGCCAGCAGCTTAAAGGCGGCCGGGGAGCTGTTTTTT
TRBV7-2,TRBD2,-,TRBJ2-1,CASSLGYSGRPGFNEQFF,TGTGCCAGCAGCTTAGGTTATAGCGGGAGACCAGGATTCAATGAGCAGTTCTTC
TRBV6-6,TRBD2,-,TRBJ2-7,CASSPNPGTSGRARSYEQYF,TGTGCCAGCAGTCCAAACCCCGGGACTAGCGGGAGGGCCCGTTCCTACGAGCAGTACTTC
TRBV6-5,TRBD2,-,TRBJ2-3,CASKTSGYTDTQYF,TGTGCCAGCAAGACTAGCGGATACACAGATACGCAGTATTTT
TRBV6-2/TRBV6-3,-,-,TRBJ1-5,CASSLSRPSQPQHF,TGTGCCAGCAGTCTCTCACGTCCTAGTCAGCCCCAGCATTTT
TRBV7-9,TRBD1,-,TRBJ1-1,CASSLPGQGQAFF,TGTGCCAGCAGCTTACCCGGACAGGGTCAAGCTTTCTTT
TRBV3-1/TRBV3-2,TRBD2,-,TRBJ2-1,CASSQITSGVSEQFF,TGTGCCAGCAGCCAAATTACTAGCGGCGTTAGTGAGCAGTTCTTC